The sample holds a few counts of the clone carrying this T cell receptor beta chain. iRepertoire HTBI primers and Arm-PCR of CDR3 regions built TCR beta libraries. TCRdb ran MiXCR on the multiplex PCR reads and lists one entry per CDR3 protein. Here the sample spans more than 300,000 distinct CDR3 sequences, roughly 21% being singletons. Noted time point: persistent/refractory GD, antithyroid drugs over 5 years with positive TRAb. Researchers made the TCR library from RNA that was extracted from PBMCs. These data are taken from a study of regulatory T cells in long-lasting Graves disease. The CDR3 contains 17 residues. Germline-derived CDR1 and CDR2 are MNHEY and SVGAGI. Trimming took 0 bases from V and 2 from J; bases not matched to a gene: 5.

This TCR derives from a female donor with Graves disease. The genes are TRBV6-5 and TRBJ1-1; 11 bases agree with TRBD1. Specimen: peripheral blood mononuclear cells (PBMCs), collected when the disease was refractory, from a patient treated with antithyroid drugs. CDR3 bases: TGTGCCAGCAGTTACTCTCTCGGACAGGGGGCTAACACTGAAGCTTTCTTT. Encoded protein: CASSYSLGQGANTEAFF.